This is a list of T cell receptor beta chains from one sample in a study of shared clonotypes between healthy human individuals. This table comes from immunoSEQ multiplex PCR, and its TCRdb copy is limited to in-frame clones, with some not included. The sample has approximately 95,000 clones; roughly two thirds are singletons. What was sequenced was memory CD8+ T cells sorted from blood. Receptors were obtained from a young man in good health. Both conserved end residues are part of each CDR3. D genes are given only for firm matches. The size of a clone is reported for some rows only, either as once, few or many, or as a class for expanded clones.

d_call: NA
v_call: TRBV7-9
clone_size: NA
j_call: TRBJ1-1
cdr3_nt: TGTGCCAGCAGCTTCGTTCTTGCTGAAGCTTTCTTT
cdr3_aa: CASSFVLAEAFF

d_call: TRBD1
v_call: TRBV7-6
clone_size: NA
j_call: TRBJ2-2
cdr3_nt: TGTGCCAGCAGCTTAGAAGGGGGCAGGTATACCGGGGAGCTGTTTTTT
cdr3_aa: CASSLEGGRYTGELFF

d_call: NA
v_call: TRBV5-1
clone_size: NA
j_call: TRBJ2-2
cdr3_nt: TGCGCCAGCTTCGGGGCCGGGAACACCGGGGAGCTGTTTTTT
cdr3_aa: CASFGAGNTGELFF

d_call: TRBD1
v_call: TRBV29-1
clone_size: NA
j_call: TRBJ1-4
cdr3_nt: TGCAGCGGAGGGACAGGGCTAGAAAAACTGTTTTTT
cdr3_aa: CSGGTGLEKLFF

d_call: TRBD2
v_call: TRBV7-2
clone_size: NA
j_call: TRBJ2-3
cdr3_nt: TGTGCCAGCAGCCGACATAGGACTAGCGGGACCTCCGCGGATACGCAGTATTTT
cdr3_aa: CASSRHRTSGTSADTQYF

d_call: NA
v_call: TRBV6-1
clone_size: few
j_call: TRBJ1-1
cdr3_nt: TGTGCCACCGATCGAACCTTTGAAGCTTTCTTT
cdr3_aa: CATDRTFEAFF

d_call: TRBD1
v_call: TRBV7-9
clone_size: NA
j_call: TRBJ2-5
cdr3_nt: TGTGCCACCCAGCGGCCGGACAGGGAGGAGACCCAGTACTTC
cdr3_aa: CATQRPDREETQYF

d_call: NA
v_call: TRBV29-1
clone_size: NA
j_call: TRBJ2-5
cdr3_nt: TGCAGCGTTATTGATGGAGAGACCCAGTACTTC
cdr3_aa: CSVIDGETQYF

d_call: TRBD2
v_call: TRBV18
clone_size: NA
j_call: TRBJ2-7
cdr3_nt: TGTGCCAGCTCGCGGGGGGCACTAACCTACGAGCAGTACTTC
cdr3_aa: CASSRGALTYEQYF

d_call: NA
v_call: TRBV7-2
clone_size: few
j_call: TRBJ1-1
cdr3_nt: TGTGCCAGCAGCCAGGGTCGGAACACTGAAGCTTTCTTT
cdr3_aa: CASSQGRNTEAFF

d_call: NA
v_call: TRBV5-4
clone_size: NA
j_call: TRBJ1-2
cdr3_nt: TGTGCCAGCAGCCAGTGGACTGGGACCGCCGACTATGGCTACACCTTC
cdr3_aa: CASSQWTGTADYGYTF

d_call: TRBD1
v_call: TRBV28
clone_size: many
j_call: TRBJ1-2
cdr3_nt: TGTGCCAGCAGCTCCACGACAGGGGATCTGCGGTGGTATGGCTACACCTTC
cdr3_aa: CASSSTTGDLRWYGYTF

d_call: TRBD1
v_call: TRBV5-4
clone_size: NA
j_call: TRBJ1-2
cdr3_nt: TGTGCCAGCAGCTCCCTCCGGGACAGGGGATATGGCTACACCTTC
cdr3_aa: CASSSLRDRGYGYTF

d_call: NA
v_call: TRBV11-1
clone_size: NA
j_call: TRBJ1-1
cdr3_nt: TGTGCCAGCAGCCCAAAACAGGGCTTTGAAGCTTTCTTT
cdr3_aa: CASSPKQGFEAFF

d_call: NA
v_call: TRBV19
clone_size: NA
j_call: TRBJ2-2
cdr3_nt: TGTGCCAGTAGCACCCCACTTCATTTGATTACCGGGGAGCTGTTTTTT
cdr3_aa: CASSTPLHLITGELFF

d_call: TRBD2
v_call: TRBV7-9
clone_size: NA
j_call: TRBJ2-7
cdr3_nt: TGTGCCAGCAGCTTATCTGGCGGGAGCTCCTACGAGCAGTACTTC
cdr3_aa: CASSLSGGSSYEQYF

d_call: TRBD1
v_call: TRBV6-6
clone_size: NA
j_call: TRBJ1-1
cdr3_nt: TGTGCCAGCAGCCCCCAGGGACAGCTGAACACTGAAGCTTTCTTT
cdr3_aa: CASSPQGQLNTEAFF

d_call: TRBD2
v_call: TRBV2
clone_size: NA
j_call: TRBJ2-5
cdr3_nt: TGTGCCTGGACTAGCGGGCCGGGCCAAGAGACCCAGTACTTC
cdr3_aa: CAWTSGPGQETQYF

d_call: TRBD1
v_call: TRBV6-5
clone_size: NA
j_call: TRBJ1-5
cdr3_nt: TGTGCCAGCACTAGGACAGGGGGGCATCAGCCCCAGCATTTT
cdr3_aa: CASTRTGGHQPQHF

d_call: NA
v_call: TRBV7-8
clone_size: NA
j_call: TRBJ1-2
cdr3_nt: TGTGCCAGCAGCTTAGCGTGGGGAACAGGGCCCGACTATGGCTACACCTTC
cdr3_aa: CASSLAWGTGPDYGYTF

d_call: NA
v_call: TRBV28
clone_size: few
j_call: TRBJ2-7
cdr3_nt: TGTGCCAGCAGTCGACCTTCATGGGAGCAGTACTTC
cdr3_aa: CASSRPSWEQYF

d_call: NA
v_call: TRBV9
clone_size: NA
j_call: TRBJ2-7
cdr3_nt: TGTGCCAGCAGCGTAGGTTCAGGGAACTACGAGCAGTACTTC
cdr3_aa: CASSVGSGNYEQYF

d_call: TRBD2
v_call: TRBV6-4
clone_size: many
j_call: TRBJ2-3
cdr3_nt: TGTGCCAGCAGTGTCGACGGGAGGGCCACAGATACGCAGTATTTT
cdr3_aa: CASSVDGRATDTQYF

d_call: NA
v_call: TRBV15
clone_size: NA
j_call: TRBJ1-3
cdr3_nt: TGTGCCACCAGCAGGGTACAGTTTGACTCTGGAAACACCATATATTTT
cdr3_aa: CATSRVQFDSGNTIYF

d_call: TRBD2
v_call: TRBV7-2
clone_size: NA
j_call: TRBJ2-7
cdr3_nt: TGTGCCAGCAGCCTAAGGAGCGGGGGAATTTACGAGCAGTACTTC
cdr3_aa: CASSLRSGGIYEQYF

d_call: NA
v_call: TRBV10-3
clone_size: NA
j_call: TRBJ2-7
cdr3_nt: TGTGCCATCAGTGAGCCGTTGGAAAGGGGCAGGGGTCCGTCCTACGAGCAGTACTTC
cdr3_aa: CAISEPLERGRGPSYEQYF

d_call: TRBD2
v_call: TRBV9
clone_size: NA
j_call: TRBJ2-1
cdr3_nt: TGTGCCAGCAGCGTAGAACTAGCGGGATACAATGAGCAGTTCTTC
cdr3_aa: CASSVELAGYNEQFF

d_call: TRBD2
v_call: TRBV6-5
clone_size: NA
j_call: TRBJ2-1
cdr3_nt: TGTGCCAGCAGTTACTCTAGCGGGAGTCCCTACAATGAGCAGTTCTTC
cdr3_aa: CASSYSSGSPYNEQFF

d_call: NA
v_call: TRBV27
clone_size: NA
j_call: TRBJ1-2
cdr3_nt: TGTGCCAGCAGCGATCTACGAGGGAGTGATGGCTACACCTTC
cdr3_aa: CASSDLRGSDGYTF

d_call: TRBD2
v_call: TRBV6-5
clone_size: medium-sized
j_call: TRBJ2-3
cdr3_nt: TGTGCCAGCAGTTCGGGCCTAGCGGTTACAGATACGCAGTATTTT
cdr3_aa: CASSSGLAVTDTQYF

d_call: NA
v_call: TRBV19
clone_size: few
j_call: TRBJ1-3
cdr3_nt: TGTGCCAGTAGTATTTGGAGCAACTCTGGAAACACCATATATTTT
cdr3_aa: CASSIWSNSGNTIYF

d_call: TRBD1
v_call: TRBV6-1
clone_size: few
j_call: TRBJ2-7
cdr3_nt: TGTGCCAGCAGTGAATCGACAGGGACCTCTGACGAGCAGTACTTC
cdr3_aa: CASSESTGTSDEQYF

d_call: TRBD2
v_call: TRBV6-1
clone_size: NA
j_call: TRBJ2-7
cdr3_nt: TGTGCCAGCAGTCTCTCAGCGGGAGGGCCGGGAGAGCAGTACTTC
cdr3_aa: CASSLSAGGPGEQYF

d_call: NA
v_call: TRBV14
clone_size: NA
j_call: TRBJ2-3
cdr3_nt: TGTGCCAGCAGCCAAAATCGGGATACGCAGTATTTT
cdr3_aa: CASSQNRDTQYF

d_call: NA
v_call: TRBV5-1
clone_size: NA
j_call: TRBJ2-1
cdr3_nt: TGCGCCAGCAGCTTGGGGGAAACTGGCAATGAGCAGTTCTTC
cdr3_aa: CASSLGETGNEQFF

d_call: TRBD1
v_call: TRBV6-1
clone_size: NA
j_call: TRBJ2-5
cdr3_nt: TGTGCCAGCAGTGAATTCGAGGGGGCGAGGGAGACCCAGTACTTC
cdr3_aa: CASSEFEGARETQYF

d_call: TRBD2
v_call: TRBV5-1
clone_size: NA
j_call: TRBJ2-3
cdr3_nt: TGCGCCAGCAGCTCCGGACTAGACACAGATACGCAGTATTTT
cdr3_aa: CASSSGLDTDTQYF

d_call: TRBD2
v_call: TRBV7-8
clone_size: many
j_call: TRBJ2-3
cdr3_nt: TGTGCCAGCAGGGGGGAGCGGGAGGTCAGCACAGATACGCAGTATTTT
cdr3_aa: CASRGEREVSTDTQYF

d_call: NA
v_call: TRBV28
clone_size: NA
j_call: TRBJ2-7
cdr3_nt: TGTGCCAGCAGTTTTTTGGGGACCTCCTACGAGCAGTACTTC
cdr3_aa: CASSFLGTSYEQYF

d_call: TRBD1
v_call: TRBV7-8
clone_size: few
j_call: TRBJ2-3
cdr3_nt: TGTGCCAGCAGCTTGTACCAGGGGGACGGCACAGATACGCAGTATTTT
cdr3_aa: CASSLYQGDGTDTQYF

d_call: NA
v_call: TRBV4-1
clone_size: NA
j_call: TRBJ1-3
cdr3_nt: TGCGCCAGCAGCCAAGATCTCCAGGGCTCTGGAAACACCATATATTTT
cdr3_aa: CASSQDLQGSGNTIYF

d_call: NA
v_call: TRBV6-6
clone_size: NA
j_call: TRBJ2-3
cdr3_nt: TGTGCCAGCAGTTACTCCAGGGAGTCTAGCACAGATACGCAGTATTTT
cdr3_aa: CASSYSRESSTDTQYF

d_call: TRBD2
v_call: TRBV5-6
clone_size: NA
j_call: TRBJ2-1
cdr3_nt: TGTGCCAGCAGCTTAGGGACTAGCGATTACAATGAGCAGTTCTTC
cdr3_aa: CASSLGTSDYNEQFF

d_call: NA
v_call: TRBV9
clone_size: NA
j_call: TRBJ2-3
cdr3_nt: TGTGCCAGCAGCGCCAGACTACTCCCCACAGATACGCAGTATTTT
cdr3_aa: CASSARLLPTDTQYF